One and the same sample provided the 21 T cell receptor beta chains below, sequenced in a study of T cell responses to AZD1222 COVID-19 vaccine. Some clones are missing from TCRdb's copy, which holds only in-frame ones; the method was immunoSEQ multiplex PCR. Here the sample spans about 130,000 clones, about 93% being singletons. The input for sequencing was peripheral blood, taken on day 0 of AZD1222 vaccination. These receptors came from an adult in good health.

The gene calls are TRBV28 and TRBJ2-2, with D maybe TRBD2 (5 bases). From germline, CDR1 is MDHEN and CDR2 SYDVKM. The CDR3 runs 14 residues. Trimming pared 6 bases from V and 4 bases from J, leaving 12 bases between. The DNA for the CDR3 is TGTGCCAGCAGCCAAGGGAGACCCACCGGGGAGCTGTTTTTT. Translation: CASSQGRPTGELFF.

The genes are TRBV3-1 (or the pseudogene TRBV3-2) and TRBJ1-4; the D is unclear. Germline V lookup: CDR1 LGHDT, CDR2 YNNKEL (reference sequence). Deletions cut 1 base from V and 1 base from J, with 22 bases between. CDR3 length equals 20 residues. The CDR3 DNA is TGTGCCAGCAGCCAAGGGAGAGGAGGTTCCCTCAGGTTAACTAATGAAAAACTGTTTTTT. Translated, it gives CASSQGRGGSLRLTNEKLFF.

The J gene is TRBJ2-7, the V gene TRBV27, with TRBD2 identical over 8 bases. The trim removed 0 bases at V and 1 base at J, leaving 2 bases unmatched. CDR1 is MNHEY and CDR2 is SMNVEV in the germline V gene (reference sequence). This CDR3 has 15 residues. DNA for the CDR3: TGTGCCAGCAGTTTATCCAGCGGGGGTTCCTACGAGCAGTACTTC. Residues: CASSLSSGGSYEQYF.

CDR3 sequence (DNA): TGCGCCAGCAGCCAAGATCGAGGAAAGGTACGCGGCTATGGCTACACCTTC. Its protein product is CASSQDRGKVRGYGYTF. This chain links TRBV4-1 with TRBJ1-2; D not certain. Germline V gives CDR1 MGHRA, CDR2 YSYEKL. CDR3 size: 17 residues. Trimming cost V 0 bases and J 4 bases, with 18 bases left between them.

In its sample, this clone was seen a few times. This rearrangement joins TRBV6-2 or TRBV6-3 to TRBJ2-1; D not resolved. The CDR3 runs to 13 residues. CDR1 is MNHEY and CDR2 is SVGEGT in the germline V gene. The germline V and J ends were trimmed by 0 bases and 4 bases, with 4 bases remaining between them. The CDR3 reads CASSYSEYNEQFF. CDR3 DNA: TGTGCCAGCAGTTACTCGGAGTACAATGAGCAGTTCTTC.

V is TRBV29-1 and J is TRBJ1-1; perhaps TRBD1 as D (5 bases). CDR3 length: 13 residues. V was clipped by 4 bases and J by 3 bases, with 12 bases between them. Germline assignment: CDR1 SQVTM and CDR2 ANQGSEA. The CDR3 protein is CSVGMGGDTEAFF. Written as DNA, the CDR3 is TGCAGCGTTGGCATGGGGGGGGACACTGAAGCTTTCTTT.

CDR3 region: CAWSSSSYNSPLHF. The CDR3 nucleotides are TGTGCCTGGAGTTCGAGCTCCTATAATTCACCCCTCCACTTT. The rearrangement joins TRBV30 to TRBJ1-6; D gene uncertain. V gave up 2 bases and J gave up 0 bases, with 5 bases separating them. The CDR3 totals 14 residues. Germline V gene sequence: CDR1 GTSNPN, CDR2 SVGIG (reference sequence).

The rearrangement uses TRBV5-1 and TRBJ1-2; weak D call: TRBD1 (5 bases). Germline CDR1 and CDR2: SGHRS and YFSETQ. CDR3 length equals 13 residues. Trimming took 4 bases from V and 8 from J, leaving 15 bases between them. CDR3 residues: CASSPLGQGGYTF. The CDR3 bases are TGCGCCAGCAGCCCTTTGGGGCAAGGGGGCTACACCTTC. The variable domain in full, with the rest retrieved from reference TRBV5-1 and TRBJ1-2, is KAGVTQTPRYLIKTRGQQVTLSCSPISGHRSVSWYQQTPGQGLQFLFEYFSETQRNKGNFPGRFSGRQFSNSRSEMNVSTLELGDSALYLCASSPLGQGGYTFGSGTRLTVV.

The chain is built from TRBV20-1 and TRBJ2-6; D might be TRBD1 or TRBD2, each matching 5 bases. The CDR3 totals 14 residues. Looked up from germline, CDR1 is DFQATT and CDR2 is SNEGSKA (reference sequence). The V end was cut by 3 bases, the J end by 2 bases, with 8 bases between. For the CDR3, the DNA is TGCAGTGCTAGTCGAGGGGCTGGGGCCAACGTCCTGACTTTC. This encodes CSASRGAGANVLTF.

The chain combines TRBV4-1 with TRBJ2-1, with TRBD2 matching 8 bases. V shed 3 bases and J 2 bases; nucleotides not matched to a gene: 6. The CDR3 spans 16 residues. Per the germline V gene, CDR1 is MGHRA and CDR2 is YSYEKL. The CDR3 reads CASSHPGRGAYNEQFF. CDR3 sequence (DNA): TGCGCCAGCAGCCATCCCGGGCGGGGGGCCTACAATGAGCAGTTCTTC.

The V call is TRBV4-1, the J call TRBJ1-2; 7 nucleotides align to TRBD1. This CDR3 has 15 residues. Looked up from germline, CDR1 is MGHRA and CDR2 is YSYEKL. J gave up 8 bases and V 3 bases, and 12 bases lay outside the gene matches. CDR3 protein: CASSHLGRGQDGYTF. CDR3 in DNA: TGCGCCAGCAGCCATCTTGGAAGGGGGCAGGACGGCTACACCTTC.

The J gene is TRBJ1-2, the V gene TRBV5-8; no clear D. The germline V gene encodes CDR1 SGHTS and CDR2 YDEGEE. CDR3 length equals 15 residues. Trimming left V 0 bases short and J 4 bases short, with 13 bases between. CDR3 region: CASSLAPGRPYGYTF. In DNA, the CDR3 is TGTGCCAGCAGCTTGGCGCCAGGCCGACCCTATGGCTACACCTTC. Full variable domain (rest looked up from reference TRBV5-8 and TRBJ1-2): EAGVTQSPTHLIKTRGQQATLRCSPISGHTSVYWYQQALGLGLQFLLWYDEGEERNRGNFPPRFSGRQFPNYSSELNVNALELEDSALYLCASSLAPGRPYGYTFGSGTRLTVV.

The chain joins TRBV12-3 or TRBV12-4 to TRBJ1-2; D is possibly TRBD1 (6 bases). V lost 2 bases, J lost 6 bases, and 7 bases lay in between. The CDR3 extends over 12 amino acids. The CDR3 is CASSLTGHGYTF. CDR3 bases: TGTGCCAGCAGTTTAACAGGGCATGGCTACACCTTC.

The V and J genes are TRBV6-5 and TRBJ1-2; 7 nucleotides align to TRBD1. Germline V gives CDR1 MNHEY, CDR2 SVGAGI. CDR3 length: 13 amino acids. Unmatched junction bases numbered 4, after V lost 2 bases and J lost 7 bases. CDR3 bases: TGTGCCAGCAGTTACACAAACAGGGGTGGCTACACCTTC. Residues: CASSYTNRGGYTF.

This clone has a single count. The CDR3 protein is CASSAQGQGADYGYTF. CDR3 DNA sequence: TGTGCCAGCAGTGCCCAGGGACAGGGGGCAGACTATGGCTACACCTTC. The chain has TRBV6-2 or TRBV6-3 and TRBJ1-2; 12 bases match TRBD1. This CDR3 contains 16 residues. The germline CDR1 and CDR2 sequences are MNHEY and SVGEGT. With 5 bases clipped from V and 3 bases from J, the junction kept 7 bases outside the gene matches.

CDR3 residues: CASSPSLNTEAFF. CDR3 DNA: TGTGCCAGCAGCCCTTCCCTGAACACTGAAGCTTTCTTT. The rearrangement uses TRBV12-3 or TRBV12-4 and TRBJ1-1; no clear D. Between the trimmed V and J ends, which lost 6 bases and 0 bases, there was a span of 8 bases. This CDR3 has 13 amino acids.

The rearrangement links TRBV7-9 to TRBJ2-4; either TRBD1 or TRBD2 may fit D (6 bases each). Trimming took 4 bases from V and 1 from J, leaving 14 bases between them. The germline gives CDR1 SEHNR, CDR2 FQNEAQ (reference sequence). There are 16 residues in the CDR3. CDR3 protein: CASSSPGAGAKNIQYF. CDR3 bases: TGTGCCAGCAGCTCACCGGGGGCTGGGGCCAAAAACATTCAGTACTTC. The whole variable domain, filled in from reference TRBV7-9 and TRBJ2-4, reads DTGVSQNPRHKITKRGQNVTFRCDPISEHNRLYWYRQTLGQGPEFLTYFQNEAQLEKSRLLSDRFSAERPKGSFSTLEIQRTEQGDSAMYLCASSSPGAGAKNIQYFGAGTRLSVL.

The chain is built from TRBV18 and TRBJ2-1; TRBD2 agrees at 16 bases. The germline V gene encodes CDR1 KGHSH and CDR2 LQKENI. The CDR3 loop spans 16 amino acids. V dropped 0 bases and J dropped 7; count of bases not matched to a gene: 0. The CDR3 DNA sequence: TGTGCCAGCTCACCACCGGGACTAGCGGGGGGGAATGAGCAGTTCTTC. As protein: CASSPPGLAGGNEQFF.

The chain couples TRBV3-1 (or the pseudogene TRBV3-2) to TRBJ2-1, with 7 bases fitting TRBD2. Unmatched junction bases numbered 15, after V lost 0 bases and J lost 7 bases. The germline V gene has CDR1 LGHDT and CDR2 YNNKEL (reference sequence). This CDR3 has 18 amino acids. The CDR3 DNA reads TGTGCCAGCAGCCAAGAGAACCAGGGTCAACTAGCGTGTAATGAGCAGTTCTTC. Its translation is CASSQENQGQLACNEQFF.

This chain connects TRBV6-5 to TRBJ1-1, with 7 bases aligning to TRBD1. CDR1 is MNHEY and CDR2 is SVGAGI in the germline V gene. CDR3 size: 14 residues. The J segment lost 4 bases and the V segment lost 0 bases, leaving 2 bases of the junction unmatched. CDR3 region: CASSYSAGGTEAFF. CDR3 DNA sequence: TGTGCCAGCAGTTACTCAGCAGGGGGCACTGAAGCTTTCTTT.

The chain joins TRBV27 to TRBJ2-3; 9 bases align to TRBD2. Germline CDR1 and CDR2: MNHEY and SMNVEV (reference sequence). The CDR3 spans 16 residues. After removal of 6 bases from V and 2 bases from J, the junction contained 9 bases not matched to a gene. CDR3 sequence: CASSPSSGAHTDTQYF. DNA of the CDR3: TGTGCCAGCAGCCCCTCTAGCGGGGCCCACACAGATACGCAGTATTTT.